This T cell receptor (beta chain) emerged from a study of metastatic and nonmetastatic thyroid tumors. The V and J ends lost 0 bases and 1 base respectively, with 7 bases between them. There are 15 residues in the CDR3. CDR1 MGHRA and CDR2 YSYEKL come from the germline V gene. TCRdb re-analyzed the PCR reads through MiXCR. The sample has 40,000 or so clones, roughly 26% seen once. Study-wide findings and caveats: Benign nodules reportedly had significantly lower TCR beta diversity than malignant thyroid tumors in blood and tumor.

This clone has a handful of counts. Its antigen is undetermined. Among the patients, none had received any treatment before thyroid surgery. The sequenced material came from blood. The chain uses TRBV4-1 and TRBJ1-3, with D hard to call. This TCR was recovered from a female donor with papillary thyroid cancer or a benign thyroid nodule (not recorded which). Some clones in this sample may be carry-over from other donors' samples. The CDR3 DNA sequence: TGCGCCAGCAGCCAAGAGGCGGGGTCTGGAAACACCATATATTTT. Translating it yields CASSQEAGSGNTIYF.